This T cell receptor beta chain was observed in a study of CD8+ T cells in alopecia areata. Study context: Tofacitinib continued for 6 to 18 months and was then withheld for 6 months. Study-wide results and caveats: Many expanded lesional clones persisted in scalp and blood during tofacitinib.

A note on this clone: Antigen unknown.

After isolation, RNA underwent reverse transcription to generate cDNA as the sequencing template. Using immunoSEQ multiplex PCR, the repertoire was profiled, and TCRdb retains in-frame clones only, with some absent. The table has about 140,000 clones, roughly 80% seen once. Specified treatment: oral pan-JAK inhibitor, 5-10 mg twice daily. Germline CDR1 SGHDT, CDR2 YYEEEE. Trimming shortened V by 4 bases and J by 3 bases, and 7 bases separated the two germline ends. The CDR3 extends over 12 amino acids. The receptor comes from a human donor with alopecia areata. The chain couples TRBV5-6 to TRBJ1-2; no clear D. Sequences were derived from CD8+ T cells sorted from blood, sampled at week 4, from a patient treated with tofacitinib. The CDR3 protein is CASSGSDYGYTF. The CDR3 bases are TGTGCCAGCAGCGGGAGTGACTATGGCTACACCTTC. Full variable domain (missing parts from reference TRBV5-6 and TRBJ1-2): DAGVTQSPTHLIKTRGQQVTLRCSPKSGHDTVSWYQQALGQGPQFIFQYYEEEERQRGNFPDRFSGHQFPNYSSELNVNALLLGDSALYLCASSGSDYGYTFGSGTRLTVV.